This T cell receptor beta chain was recovered during a study of cytomegalovirus exposure and HLA in healthy donors. The study's findings and limits: As a later analysis showed, a missense DCLRE1C variant was linked to trimming of TCR beta V- and J-genes.

This clone appeared a few times. Antigen unknown. The PCR was carried out with 60 Vbeta primers and 13 Jbeta primers. Method: immunoSEQ multiplex PCR; TCRdb's copy keeps in-frame clones and lacks some. This sample yields over 85,000 clones, of which roughly 8.2% are seen a single time; 2% to 2.5% belongs to the top ten. The CDR3 contains 15 residues. CDR1 and CDR2 (germline): MDHEN, SYDVKM. Between the trimmed V and J ends, which lost 2 bases and 0 bases, there was a span of 11 bases. This sequence joins TRBV28 and TRBJ2-7, with D possibly matching TRBD2 (6 bases). The clonotype was recovered from a man between 45 and 60 years old in good health and CMV-seronegative. Material for sequencing was PBMCs. The CDR3 reads CASSLRGGTSYEQYF. In DNA form, the CDR3 reads TGTGCCAGCAGTTTACGTGGGGGGACCTCCTACGAGCAGTACTTC.